Shown below are 24 T cell receptor beta chains from a single sample sequenced in a study of cytomegalovirus exposure and HLA in healthy donors. TCRdb keeps only in-frame clones here, not all; method: immunoSEQ multiplex PCR. The table has roughly 150,000 clones, less than 90% seen once. The sample was PBMCs. Source of these receptors: a young man in good health and CMV-seropositive.

The rearrangement uses TRBV5-5 and TRBJ2-7, with TRBD1 identical over 8 bases. With 4 bases clipped from V and 0 bases from J, the junction kept 3 bases outside the gene matches. CDR3 length: 14 residues. Germline CDR1 and CDR2: SGHKS and YYEKEE (reference sequence). CDR3 DNA: TGTGCCAGCAGCGTCAGGGGGCTCTCCTACGAGCAGTACTTC. This codes for CASSVRGLSYEQYF.

The chain is built from TRBV2 and TRBJ2-1, with TRBD2 matching 9 bases. Germline lookup yields CDR1 SNHLY and CDR2 FYNNEI. The CDR3 consists of 14 residues. With 3 bases clipped from V and 3 bases from J, the junction kept 0 bases outside the gene matches. For the CDR3, the DNA is TGTGCCAGCAGTGAGCGGGAGGGCTACAATGAGCAGTTCTTC. Its protein product is CASSEREGYNEQFF.

The chain is built from TRBV10-1 and TRBJ2-7; the match to TRBD1 covers 11 bases. Germline V gene lookup returns CDR1 WNHNN and CDR2 SYGVQD (reference sequence). The CDR3 consists of 14 residues. Losses at the gene ends were 6 bases for V and 4 bases for J; bases not matched to a gene: 5. CDR3 DNA: TGCGCCAGCAGCCCCGGGACAGGGGGTTACGAGCAGTACTTC. It encodes CASSPGTGGYEQYF.

Only a few counts were recorded for this clone. The CDR3 coding sequence is TGTGCCAGTAGGGTCGGGGTCTCTGGCTACACCTTC. Translating gives CASRVGVSGYTF. This chain uses TRBV27 with TRBJ1-2, with no clear D. The V and J ends lost 9 bases and 7 bases respectively, with 15 bases between them. The CDR3 is made up of 12 amino acids. CDR1 MNHEY and CDR2 SMNVEV come from the germline V gene (reference sequence).

This chain links TRBV28 with TRBJ2-7; 10 nucleotides align to TRBD2. Trimming took 5 bases from V and 3 from J; bases not matched to a gene: 7. The CDR3 consists of 15 residues. Germline V lookup: CDR1 MDHEN, CDR2 SYDVKM. In nucleotides, the CDR3 is TGTGCCAGCAGTCCCGGGACTAGCGAACTCTACGAGCAGTACTTC. It specifies CASSPGTSELYEQYF.

The rearrangement joins TRBV6-5 to TRBJ2-7; possibly TRBD1 for D (6 bases). The CDR3 consists of 13 residues. The germline V gene has CDR1 MNHEY and CDR2 SVGAGI. V was cut by 4 bases and J by 9 bases, with 16 bases left in between. The CDR3 loop is CASSSGQTRRQYF. The DNA for the CDR3 is TGTGCCAGCAGTTCCGGACAGACCCGACGGCAGTACTTC.

This rearrangement joins TRBV9 to TRBJ1-3; D uncertain. The CDR3 contains 14 residues. Trimming cost V 3 bases and J 4 bases, with 11 bases left between them. From germline, CDR1 is SGDLS and CDR2 YYNGEE. CDR3: CASSGIGLGNTIYF. CDR3 coding DNA: TGTGCCAGCAGCGGCATCGGACTGGGAAACACCATATATTTT.

The genes are TRBV7-2 and TRBJ2-7, with 8 bases lining up with TRBD1. The ends lost 3 bases at V and 3 bases at J; junction bases unmatched: 7. Per germline, CDR1 SGHTA and CDR2 FQGNSA. The CDR3 has 15 residues. The CDR3 loop reads CASSFSGQDLYEQYF. CDR3 in DNA: TGTGCCAGCAGCTTCTCGGGACAGGACCTCTACGAGCAGTACTTC. Supplemented by reference TRBV7-2 and TRBJ2-7, the full variable domain reads GAGVSQSPSNKVTEKGKDVELRCDPISGHTALYWYRQSLGQGLEFLIYFQGNSAPDKSGLPSDRFSAERTGGSVSTLTIQRTQQEDSAVYLCASSFSGQDLYEQYFGPGTRLTVT.

This clone came up a few times. CDR3 sequence reads: CSAMALETQYF. In nucleotides, the CDR3 is TGCAGTGCTATGGCCTTAGAGACCCAGTACTTC. This chain links TRBV20-1 with TRBJ2-5; unclear D gene. The V gene's germline CDR1 is DFQATT and CDR2 SNEGSKA (reference sequence). CDR3 length: 11 residues. Deletions cut 4 bases from V and 4 bases from J, with 7 bases between.

V gene TRBV12-2 combines with J gene TRBJ2-2; TRBD1, the table's D call, was not compared with the DNA. TRBV12-2 is reported as a pseudogene. The CDR3 is 17 amino acids. The CDR3, as DNA: TGTGCAAGTCGCTTAGAACGCCAAGGGGTGGGCACCGGGGAGCTGTTTTTT. Its translation: CASRLERQGVGTGELFF.

V usage is TRBV27 and J usage is TRBJ1-1; 10 nucleotides line up with TRBD1. Unmatched junction bases numbered 4, after V lost 5 bases and J lost 4 bases. The CDR3 length is 14 residues. Germline CDR1 reads MNHEY; CDR2 reads SMNVEV (reference sequence). CDR3 protein: CASSPRTGGTEAFF. CDR3 in DNA: TGTGCCAGCAGTCCCCGGACAGGGGGCACTGAAGCTTTCTTT.

The genes are TRBV29-1 and TRBJ2-5; D is perhaps TRBD2 (5 bases). Germline CDR1 and CDR2: SQVTM and ANQGSEA. The ends were cut back, 1 base at V and 1 base at J, with 16 bases in the middle. The CDR3 totals 16 residues. The CDR3 spells CSVEGGAVNLQETQYF. The DNA of the CDR3 is TGCAGCGTTGAAGGGGGAGCGGTGAACCTCCAAGAGACCCAGTACTTC. The full variable domain, completed using reference TRBV29-1 and TRBJ2-5, is SAVISQKPSRDICQRGTSLTIQCQVDSQVTMMFWYRQQPGQSLTLIATANQGSEATYESGFVIDKFPISRPNLTFSTLTVSNMSPEDSSIYLCSVEGGAVNLQETQYFGPGTRLLVL.

The chain couples TRBV6-5 to TRBJ1-2; 7 nucleotides match TRBD1. The V and J ends lost 6 bases and 4 bases, in that order; junction bases with no gene match: 5. Germline V gene sequence: CDR1 MNHEY, CDR2 SVGAGI. CDR3 size: 13 residues. This CDR3 is CASRGQRIYGYTF. The CDR3 nucleotides read TGTGCCAGCAGGGGACAGCGGATCTATGGCTACACCTTC.

The CDR3 nucleotides are TGCAGCGTTGGGGGAGGGGGTAAGGATACGCAGTATTTT. It is translated as CSVGGGGKDTQYF. The rearrangement joins TRBV29-1 to TRBJ2-3, with D maybe TRBD2 (7 bases). The CDR3 consists of 13 residues. Germline V gene data show CDR1 as SQVTM and CDR2 as ANQGSEA. The V end lost 4 bases, the J end lost 6 bases, and 14 bases lay between the germline ends.

This clone was observed a few times. The V gene is TRBV29-1, the J gene TRBJ1-2, with 9 bases fitting TRBD1. This CDR3 is 13 amino acids long. J gave up 5 bases and V 4 bases, and 5 bases lay outside the gene matches. Germline CDR1 reads SQVTM; CDR2 reads ANQGSEA. This chain's CDR3 is CSVAGTGIYGYTF. In DNA form, the CDR3 reads TGCAGCGTTGCGGGGACAGGGATTTATGGCTACACCTTC.

The J gene is TRBJ2-5, the V gene TRBV7-2, with a tentative D call TRBD1 (6 bases). The CDR3 is 17 residues long. The V end lost 5 bases, the J end lost 2 bases, and 21 bases lay between the germline ends. Germline CDR1 SGHTA, CDR2 FQGNSA. CDR3 residues: CASSPRTAGAGQETQYF. CDR3 DNA sequence: TGTGCCAGCAGCCCGCGCACTGCAGGGGCAGGGCAAGAGACCCAGTACTTC.

The chain recombines TRBV13 with TRBJ2-3; TRBD2 aligns across 12 bases. The length of the CDR3 is 16 residues. Germline V CDR1 and CDR2: PRHDT, FYEKMQ (reference sequence). Germline trimming cut 5 bases from V and 4 bases from J; bases unmatched to any gene: 7. CDR3 region: CASSVASGGAADTQYF. The DNA of the CDR3 is TGTGCCAGCAGCGTAGCTAGCGGGGGGGCCGCAGATACGCAGTATTTT.

The chain recombines TRBV18 with TRBJ2-1; 9 positions match TRBD2. The CDR3 is 16 amino acids. V lost 0 bases, J lost 7 bases, and 7 bases stayed unmatched. Germline V gene data show CDR1 as KGHSH and CDR2 as LQKENI. CDR3 coding DNA: TGTGCCAGCTCACCACCTAGCGGGAGCAAAGGAAATGAGCAGTTCTTC. Translation gives CASSPPSGSKGNEQFF.

This clone was seen a single time. The chain combines TRBV6-1 with TRBJ1-2; TRBD1 might be the D (6 bases). Germline V gene sequence: CDR1 MNHNS, CDR2 SASEGT. The V and J ends lost 2 bases and 6 bases respectively, with 19 bases between them. The CDR3 covers 16 residues. The CDR3 is CASSESAYEQGHGYTF. In nucleotides, the CDR3 is TGTGCCAGCAGTGAAAGTGCCTATGAACAGGGCCATGGCTACACCTTC.

The CDR3 nucleotides read TGTGCCCATCGGCGGGCCAAGACCCAGTACTTC. It encodes CAHRRAKTQYF. The V call is TRBV6-1, the J call TRBJ2-5; D is possibly TRBD2 (5 bases). The germline gives CDR1 MNHNS, CDR2 SASEGT. The ends were cut back, 11 bases at V and 6 bases at J, with 13 bases in the middle. CDR3 length: 11 residues.

This clone was found many times. V gene TRBV6-4 combines with J gene TRBJ2-1, with a tentative D call TRBD2 (5 bases). V gave up 0 bases and J gave up 5 bases, with 8 bases separating them. This CDR3 contains 14 residues. Germline V lookup: CDR1 MRHNA, CDR2 SNTAGT. CDR3 region: CASSDSEVHNEQFF. The CDR3 DNA reads TGTGCCAGCAGTGACTCGGAGGTTCACAATGAGCAGTTCTTC.

The gene calls are TRBV6-5 and TRBJ2-3; 13 bases align to TRBD2. Germline V CDR1 and CDR2: MNHEY, SVGAGI. J lost 6 bases, V lost 7 bases, and 7 bases had no gene match. This CDR3 has 15 residues. The chain's CDR3 is CASTEGLAGSDTQYF. In nucleotides, the CDR3 is TGTGCCAGCACCGAGGGACTAGCGGGGTCGGATACGCAGTATTTT.

V is TRBV9 and J is TRBJ2-7; 11 nucleotides match TRBD2. The V segment lost 3 bases and the J segment 1 base; nucleotides outside the gene matches: 3. Germline-derived CDR1 and CDR2 are SGDLS and YYNGEE. The CDR3 is 15 residues long. CDR3 sequence reads: CASSATSGASYEQYF. Written as DNA, the CDR3 is TGTGCCAGCAGCGCGACTAGCGGGGCTTCCTACGAGCAGTACTTC.

The chain is built from TRBV6-1 and TRBJ1-2, with 7 bases fitting TRBD1. J gave up 4 bases and V 5 bases, and 4 bases lay outside the gene matches. The germline gives CDR1 MNHNS, CDR2 SASEGT. The CDR3 loop spans 13 amino acids. The CDR3 sequence is CASSWTGSYGYTF. The CDR3 DNA reads as TGTGCCAGCAGTTGGACAGGTTCCTATGGCTACACCTTC.